This entry lists 23 T cell receptor beta chains sequenced from one sample in a study of T cell changes during pregnancy in multiple sclerosis. The method was immunoSEQ multiplex PCR; TCRdb's version includes in-frame clones alone and lacks a portion of them. This sample has tens of thousands of clones; 85% to 95% occur once, and the top ten carry approximately 2.5%. The material sequenced was peripheral blood, taken in the second trimester of pregnancy. The receptors were sampled from a female donor with multiple sclerosis, enrolled in a pregnancy study.

DNA for the CDR3: TGTGCTAGTGGTTGGGCTCGCGTCCGATTCGACACTGAAGCTTTCTTT. Translating gives CASGWARVRFDTEAFF. This sequence joins TRBV12-5 and TRBJ1-1; unclear D gene. The germline V gene encodes CDR1 LGHNT and CDR2 FRNRAP. CDR3 length equals 16 residues. The V and J ends lost 4 bases and 3 bases respectively, with 18 bases between them.

The V and J genes are TRBV27 and TRBJ2-7, with a weak D call TRBD1 (6 bases). CDR1 and CDR2 (germline): MNHEY, SMNVEV (reference sequence). V lost 3 bases and J lost 7, with 13 bases in between. This CDR3 region has 13 residues. CDR3 loop: CASSLSGAVEQYF. CDR3 bases: TGTGCCAGCAGTTTGTCAGGGGCGGTTGAGCAGTACTTC.

The CDR3 nucleotides are TGTGCCAGCAGCGTAGCGAGGGGAGGCAACACCATATATTTT. Protein product: CASSVARGGNTIYF. This rearrangement joins TRBV9 to TRBJ1-3; tentative D call: TRBD1 (5 bases). V lost 0 bases and J 7 bases, leaving 11 bases between the germline ends. The CDR3 covers 14 residues. CDR1 is SGDLS, CDR2 YYNGEE, per germline.

V and J are TRBV4-1 and TRBJ1-2, with a weak D call TRBD1 (6 bases). V was pared by 5 bases and J by 1 base, with 11 bases between. The CDR3 has 14 amino acids. Germline V CDR1 and CDR2: MGHRA, YSYEKL. DNA for the CDR3: TGCGCCAGCAGCACGGACAGTTATAACTATGGCTACACCTTC. Residues: CASSTDSYNYGYTF.

This clone has only one observation. The rearrangement links TRBV4-2 to TRBJ2-3; 10 bases map to TRBD1. Germline V gene lookup returns CDR1 LGHNA and CDR2 YNFKEQ. The CDR3 has 18 residues. V shed 1 base and J 3 bases; nucleotides not matched to a gene: 10. CDR3 amino acids: CASSQAAWDRGGTDTQYF. CDR3 nucleotide sequence: TGTGCCAGCAGCCAAGCGGCATGGGACAGGGGAGGGACAGATACGCAGTATTTT.

The genes are TRBV19 and TRBJ1-5; 8 bases fit TRBD1. The germline V gene encodes CDR1 LNHDA and CDR2 SQIVND (reference sequence). The junction had 12 bases not matched to a gene; V was cut back by 7 bases and J by 4 bases. The CDR3 sequence is 16 residues long. DNA of the CDR3: TGTGCCAGTATCTTGGAACCAGGGGGCGAAAATCAGCCCCAGCATTTT. Amino acids: CASILEPGGENQPQHF.

This rearrangement joins TRBV5-1 to TRBJ2-2, with 9 bases that match TRBD1. Germline-derived CDR1 and CDR2 are SGHRS and YFSETQ. The CDR3 contains 16 residues. Germline trimming cut 2 bases from V and 5 bases from J; bases unmatched to any gene: 7. DNA for the CDR3: TGCGCCAGCAGCTTACCGGGACAGGGTAGGACCGGGGAGCTGTTTTTT. Its translation: CASSLPGQGRTGELFF. Full variable domain (outside the CDR3, taken from reference TRBV5-1 and TRBJ2-2): KAGVTQTPRYLIKTRGQQVTLSCSPISGHRSVSWYQQTPGQGLQFLFEYFSETQRNKGNFPGRFSGRQFSNSRSEMNVSTLELGDSALYLCASSLPGQGRTGELFFGEGSRLTVL.

In nucleotides, the CDR3 is TGTGCCAGCAGCGCCCTAGGCGGCAGTCTTATTACTGAAGCTTTCTTT. It codes for CASSALGGSLITEAFF. The chain has TRBV2 and TRBJ1-1; D not resolved. The V end lost 6 bases, the J end lost 5 bases, and 22 bases lay between the germline ends. CDR1 is SNHLY and CDR2 is FYNNEI in the germline V gene. The CDR3 consists of 16 residues. Full variable domain (rest looked up from reference TRBV2 and TRBJ1-1): EPEVTQTPSHQVTQMGQEVILRCVPISNHLYFYWYRQILGQKVEFLVSFYNNEISEKSEIFDDQFSVERPDGSNFTLKIRSTKLEDSAMYFCASSALGGSLITEAFFGQGTRLTVV.

The J gene is TRBJ1-1, the V gene TRBV2; D unresolved. Germline V gives CDR1 SNHLY, CDR2 FYNNEI. The CDR3 is made up of 14 amino acids. The germline V and J ends were trimmed by 6 bases and 1 base, with 12 bases remaining between them. CDR3 sequence (DNA): TGTGCCAGCAGACCCATGGCCTGGAACACTGAAGCTTTCTTT. Translating gives CASRPMAWNTEAFF. The variable domain in full, completed from reference TRBV2 and TRBJ1-1, reads EPEVTQTPSHQVTQMGQEVILRCVPISNHLYFYWYRQILGQKVEFLVSFYNNEISEKSEIFDDQFSVERPDGSNFTLKIRSTKLEDSAMYFCASRPMAWNTEAFFGQGTRLTVV.

Here the CDR3 reads CASSLAPKPHTSTDTQYF. Here the CDR3 DNA reads TGTGCCAGCAGCTTAGCCCCGAAACCCCATACTAGCACAGATACGCAGTATTTT. This rearrangement joins TRBV7-9 to TRBJ2-3; no reliable D call. V was shortened by 0 bases and J by 0 bases, with 16 bases between the two germline ends. The CDR3 length is 18 residues. Looked up from germline, CDR1 is SEHNR and CDR2 is FQNEAQ (reference sequence). Full variable domain (rest looked up from reference TRBV7-9 and TRBJ2-3): DTGVSQNPRHKITKRGQNVTFRCDPISEHNRLYWYRQTLGQGPEFLTYFQNEAQLEKSRLLSDRFSAERPKGSFSTLEIQRTEQGDSAMYLCASSLAPKPHTSTDTQYFGPGTRLTVL.

This clone was found once. The chain couples TRBV7-6 to TRBJ2-7; D is undetermined. Germline CDR1 is SGHVS and CDR2 is FNYEAQ. The V end lost 2 bases, the J end lost 0 bases, and 23 bases lay between the germline ends. CDR3 size: 19 residues. The CDR3 DNA reads TGTGCCAGCAGCTTAATAATTGGGCAGACCAACCCCCCCTCCTACGAGCAGTACTTC. This sequence encodes CASSLIIGQTNPPSYEQYF.

This clone is a singleton in its sample. This chain links TRBV25-1 with TRBJ2-5, with 9 nucleotides matching TRBD2. Losses at the gene ends were 9 bases for V and 5 bases for J; bases not matched to a gene: 16. Germline-derived CDR1 and CDR2 are MGHDK and SYGVNS. This CDR3 region has 16 residues. The CDR3 DNA reads as TGTGCCAGTGTCCCCGCCACTGGCGGGGGGGCGGAGACCCAGTACTTC. It encodes CASVPATGGGAETQYF.

About this clone itself: The junction departs from the called germline gene at one end, perhaps through a read error. The rearrangement links TRBV13 to TRBJ1-1; 8 bases fit TRBD1. Germline values: CDR1 PRHDT, CDR2 FYEKMQ (reference sequence). CDR3 length: 14 amino acids. CDR3 region: CASSLQGASADAFF. In DNA form, the CDR3 reads TGTGCCAGCAGCTTACAGGGGGCGTCGGCTGATGCTTTCTTT.

CDR3 nucleotides: TGTGCCAGCAGCTTAGGGGATCAGCCCCAGCATTTT. It codes for CASSLGDQPQHF. The rearrangement links TRBV5-5 to TRBJ1-5; D might be TRBD1 (5 bases). CDR1 and CDR2 from the germline V gene are SGHKS and YYEKEE (reference sequence). Trimming removed 2 bases at V and 5 bases at J, with 5 bases between. The CDR3 totals 12 residues.

The chain recombines TRBV2 with TRBJ1-6; weak D call: TRBD1 (5 bases). V dropped 6 bases and J dropped 11 bases, with 14 bases sitting between them. CDR1 and CDR2 from the germline V gene are SNHLY and FYNNEI. The CDR3 loop spans 13 amino acids. The CDR3 protein is CASRRGGTTPLHF. CDR3 sequence (DNA): TGTGCCAGCAGGCGGGGGGGAACTACACCCCTCCACTTT. Based on the CDR3 plus reference TRBV2 and TRBJ1-6, the full variable domain is EPEVTQTPSHQVTQMGQEVILRCVPISNHLYFYWYRQILGQKVEFLVSFYNNEISEKSEIFDDQFSVERPDGSNFTLKIRSTKLEDSAMYFCASRRGGTTPLHFGNGTRLTVT.

The chain joins TRBV4-1 to TRBJ1-5, with 7 bases lining up with TRBD1. Trimming removed 1 base from V and 6 bases from J; junction bases left unmatched: 6. Germline lookup yields CDR1 MGHRA and CDR2 YSYEKL. This CDR3 has 15 residues. The CDR3 coding sequence is TGCGCCAGCAGCCAAGCCCAGGGGGGTATTCAGCCCCAGCATTTT. This sequence encodes CASSQAQGGIQPQHF.

The chain links TRBV6-4 to TRBJ1-2, with D uncertain. V lost 4 bases, J lost 9 bases, and 18 bases lay in between. Germline V gene data show CDR1 as MRHNA and CDR2 as SNTAGT. The CDR3 runs to 14 residues. CDR3 DNA sequence: TGTGCCAGCAGTGTAAACGGGAATTCTCAAAGCTACACCTTC. Residues: CASSVNGNSQSYTF.

The genes are TRBV27 and TRBJ1-5; D not certain. Germline V CDR1 and CDR2: MNHEY, SMNVEV (reference sequence). This CDR3 contains 14 residues. The V gene lost 2 bases and the J gene lost 4 bases, with 9 bases spanning the gap. CDR3 sequence (DNA): TGTGCCAGCAGTTTAAGAGGTAGAAATCAGCCCCAGCATTTT. It codes for CASSLRGRNQPQHF.

This chain links TRBV5-6 with TRBJ2-1; 10 bases map to TRBD2. Trimming at V came to 4 bases and at J to 4 bases, leaving 8 bases not matched to a gene. Germline lookup yields CDR1 SGHDT and CDR2 YYEEEE. The CDR3 totals 16 residues. The CDR3 spells CASSHSLAGKYNEQFF. Here the CDR3 DNA reads TGTGCCAGCAGCCACTCACTAGCGGGGAAGTACAATGAGCAGTTCTTC.

The chain joins TRBV30 to TRBJ2-7, with no clear D. V lost 1 base and J 0 bases, leaving 7 bases between the germline ends. The length of the CDR3 is 13 residues. Germline-derived CDR1 and CDR2 are GTSNPN and SVGIG (reference sequence). The CDR3 bases are TGTGCCTGGAGTGCACAGAGCTCCTACGAGCAGTACTTC. Translation: CAWSAQSSYEQYF. Looking up the rest from reference TRBV30 and TRBJ2-7 gives the full variable domain: SQTIHQWPATLVQPVGSPLSLECTVEGTSNPNLYWYRQAAGRGLQLLFYSVGIGQISSEVPQNLSASRPQDRQFILSSKKLLLSDSGFYLCAWSAQSSYEQYFGPGTRLTVT.

V usage is TRBV5-6 and J usage is TRBJ2-1; maybe TRBD2 (6 bases). Germline V gene data show CDR1 as SGHDT and CDR2 as YYEEEE. There are 13 residues in the CDR3. With 3 bases removed from V and 9 bases from J, the gap between germline ends came to 13 bases. The CDR3 DNA follows: TGTGCCAGCAGCTGGAGGAGGGGAGTTGAGCAGTTCTTC. Amino acid sequence: CASSWRRGVEQFF.

This sequence joins TRBV25-1 and TRBJ1-3, with D possibly TRBD1 on 6 matching bases. The CDR3 is 16 amino acids. Trimming left V 6 bases short and J 0 bases short, with 15 bases between. Germline loops: CDR1 MGHDK, CDR2 SYGVNS. Written as DNA, the CDR3 is TGTGCCAGCAGCCCCGGGACATTTCACTCTGGAAACACCATATATTTT. Residues: CASSPGTFHSGNTIYF.

The V gene is TRBV2, the J gene TRBJ2-1; a possible D gene is TRBD2 (6 bases). Germline CDR1 is SNHLY and CDR2 is FYNNEI. V was clipped by 1 base and J by 0 bases, with 10 bases between them. There are 16 residues in the CDR3. The CDR3 here is CASSEVGGFSYNEQFF. Here the CDR3 DNA reads TGTGCCAGCAGTGAAGTAGGAGGGTTCTCCTACAATGAGCAGTTCTTC.